Presented here are 17 T cell receptor beta chains from one specimen sequenced in a study of CD8+CD57+ T cells in acquired aplastic anemia. An expansion of CD8+CD57+ cells by flow cytometry had been shown in patients chosen for sequencing. Genomic DNA acted as the template from which TCR beta VDJ combination and CDR3 sequence profiling were carried out. TCRdb re-analysed the reads in MiXCR, keeping a single row per CDR3 protein. This sample has 250,000 to 300,000 distinct CDR3 sequences, with 50% to 65% found just once. The sample comprised sorted CD4+, CD8+, or CD8+CD57+ T cells (not recorded which) from PBMCs. The receptors stem from a human donor with aplastic anemia.

The gene calls are TRBV4-2 and TRBJ2-7, with no clear D. This CDR3 region has 14 residues. V lost 1 base and J 3 bases, leaving 10 bases between the germline ends. CDR1 and CDR2 (germline): LGHNA, YNFKEQ. The CDR3 loop is CASSQGNANYEQYF. The CDR3 nucleotides are TGTGCCAGCAGCCAAGGAAATGCCAACTACGAGCAGTACTTC.

V and J are TRBV15 and TRBJ2-2; D might be TRBD1 or TRBD2, each matching 7 bases. Germline V gene sequence: CDR1 LNHNV, CDR2 YYDKDF (reference sequence). This CDR3 is 15 amino acids long. V gave up 4 bases and J gave up 4 bases, with 13 bases separating them. The CDR3, as DNA: TGTGCCACCAGCAACCAGGGGGGGGTCACCGGGGAGCTGTTTTTT. This gives the protein CATSNQGGVTGELFF.

This chain links TRBV7-8 with TRBJ2-5; 16 bases agree with TRBD2. The CDR3 runs 15 residues. Germline trimming cut 6 bases from V and 3 bases from J; bases unmatched to any gene: 1. Per the germline V gene, CDR1 is SGHVS and CDR2 is FQNEAQ. For the CDR3, the DNA is TGTGCCAGCAGTGGGACTAGCGGGGGGGAAGAGACCCAGTACTTC. Translated, it gives CASSGTSGGEETQYF.

The chain recombines TRBV24-1 with TRBJ1-1, with TRBD1 as a possible D gene (6 bases). Germline V CDR1 and CDR2: KGHDR, SFDVKD. This CDR3 comprises 15 residues. V was shortened by 5 bases and J by 2 bases, with 14 bases between the two germline ends. CDR3 coding DNA: TGTGCCACCAGTGGGACAACAGGGTCAAACACTGAAGCTTTCTTT. Translated: CATSGTTGSNTEAFF.

This clonotype has a single count. J is TRBJ2-7 and V is TRBV12-3 or TRBV12-4; D not resolved. The ends were cut back, 0 bases at V and 4 bases at J, with 22 bases in the middle. The CDR3 is made up of 18 amino acids. The CDR3 region is CASSLAEASNTNFYEQYF. The CDR3 DNA reads TGTGCCAGCAGTTTAGCTGAGGCGAGTAATACGAACTTTTACGAGCAGTACTTC.

V is TRBV24-1 and J is TRBJ2-3; 8 bases match TRBD2. In germline, CDR1 is KGHDR, CDR2 SFDVKD. This CDR3 contains 16 residues. The trim removed 3 bases at V and 2 bases at J, leaving 6 bases unmatched. The DNA for the CDR3 is TGTGCCACCAGTGATCCTATGCGGGAGGCCACAGATACGCAGTATTTT. It encodes CATSDPMREATDTQYF.

This clonotype was observed at least ten times. The chain combines TRBV12-3 or TRBV12-4 with TRBJ2-5; D tentatively reads TRBD1 or TRBD2 (7 bases each). The CDR3 is 16 residues long. The ends were cut back, 5 bases at V and 7 bases at J, with 23 bases in the middle. The CDR3 DNA follows: TGTGCCAGCAGTGGAGGGGGCGGGGGAATACCAAGGACCCAGTACTTC. It is translated as CASSGGGGGIPRTQYF.

A few counts support this clonotype. The chain uses TRBV20-1 and TRBJ1-6; TRBD1 aligns across 9 bases. The CDR3 runs 15 residues. Germline CDR1 and CDR2: DFQATT and SNEGSKA (reference sequence). V gave up 3 bases and J gave up 8 bases; unmatched junction bases: 8. The CDR3, as DNA: TGCAGTGCTAGTATAACAGGGGGCAGAGATTCACCCCTCCACTTT. Translating gives CSASITGGRDSPLHF.

This clonotype was observed a handful of times. The chain is built from TRBV7-9 and TRBJ2-7, with D hard to call. The CDR3 spans 12 residues. V dropped 4 bases and J dropped 5 bases, with 9 bases sitting between them. Germline values: CDR1 SEHNR, CDR2 FQNEAQ (reference sequence). This CDR3 reads CASSSPRDEQYF. CDR3 nucleotide sequence: TGTGCCAGCAGCTCCCCCCGGGACGAGCAGTACTTC.

Turning to this clonotype: A much larger clone lies a single base off, so this may be a read error. The V gene is TRBV10-3, the J gene TRBJ2-7; 7 bases are shared with TRBD2. There are 16 residues in the CDR3. V shed 10 bases and J 1 base; nucleotides not matched to a gene: 16. The germline V gene encodes CDR1 ENHRY and CDR2 SYGVKD. The CDR3 DNA follows: TGTGCCAGCGGCACTAGATGGGGTAGCGGGTCCTACGAGCAGTACTTC. Translating it yields CASGTRWGSGSYEQYF.

The genes are TRBV20-1 and TRBJ1-4; 7 bases agree with TRBD1. This CDR3 region has 13 residues. The J segment lost 6 bases and the V segment lost 2 bases, leaving 3 bases of the junction unmatched. Germline CDR1 is DFQATT and CDR2 is SNEGSKA (reference sequence). CDR3 in amino acids: CSARPGTDEKLFF. Written as DNA, the CDR3 is TGCAGTGCTAGACCCGGGACAGATGAAAAACTGTTTTTT.

V and J are TRBV7-2 and TRBJ2-2; D uncertain. V dropped 0 bases and J dropped 4 bases, with 12 bases sitting between them. This CDR3 contains 16 residues. Germline CDR1 is SGHTA and CDR2 is FQGNSA. The CDR3 loop is CASSLAWQAVTGELFF. As DNA, the CDR3 is TGTGCCAGCAGCTTAGCTTGGCAGGCGGTCACCGGGGAGCTGTTTTTT.

CDR3 protein: CASKGDEKLFF. CDR3 nucleotides: TGCGCCAGCAAGGGGGATGAAAAACTGTTTTTT. J is TRBJ1-4 and V is TRBV10-2, with D possibly being TRBD1 (6 bases). The V and J ends lost 7 bases and 6 bases respectively, with 6 bases between them. The CDR3 has 11 amino acids. The germline CDR1 and CDR2 sequences are WSHSY and SAAADI.

Ten or more counts support this clonotype. CDR3 protein: CASSQDPQAVQAYGYTF. In DNA, the CDR3 is TGCGCCAGCAGCCAAGATCCCCAGGCAGTTCAAGCTTATGGCTACACCTTC. The chain uses TRBV4-1 and TRBJ1-2; D call uncertain. The V end lost 0 bases, the J end lost 5 bases, and 19 bases lay between the germline ends. Germline CDR1 MGHRA, CDR2 YSYEKL. The CDR3 is made up of 17 amino acids.

This clonotype was observed a few times. The J gene is TRBJ2-3, the V gene TRBV7-9; D may be TRBD2 (5 bases). The CDR3 extends over 16 amino acids. The germline V gene encodes CDR1 SEHNR and CDR2 FQNEAQ (reference sequence). Between the trimmed V and J ends, which lost 5 bases and 3 bases, there was a span of 18 bases. CDR3 DNA: TGTGCCAGCAGCCCCTTCGCGGGCCGACAAACAGATACGCAGTATTTT. Protein: CASSPFAGRQTDTQYF. Using reference TRBV7-9 and TRBJ2-3 for the parts outside the CDR3, the full variable domain is DTGVSQNPRHKITKRGQNVTFRCDPISEHNRLYWYRQTLGQGPEFLTYFQNEAQLEKSRLLSDRFSAERPKGSFSTLEIQRTEQGDSAMYLCASSPFAGRQTDTQYFGPGTRLTVL.

The chain links TRBV2 to TRBJ1-2; TRBD1 matches at 7 bases. Germline V gene sequence: CDR1 SNHLY, CDR2 FYNNEI. J gave up 8 bases and V 2 bases, and 8 bases lay outside the gene matches. This CDR3 is 14 amino acids long. Here the CDR3 DNA reads TGTGCCAGCAGTGAATCAGGAGGGGGCGCCGGCTACACCTTC. As protein: CASSESGGGAGYTF.

There are a few counts of this clonotype. The chain links TRBV7-3 to TRBJ2-3, with D possibly being TRBD2 (5 bases). V was clipped by 1 base and J by 0 bases, with 8 bases between them. The CDR3 runs to 15 residues. Germline CDR1 is SGHTA and CDR2 is FQGTGA. The CDR3: CASSLMGGSTDTQYF. The CDR3 bases are TGTGCCAGCAGCTTAATGGGCGGGAGCACAGATACGCAGTATTTT.